This TCR beta chain appears in the sequencing data of a study of identical twins (dated by TCRdb to the mid-2010s). Background for the entire study: To test whether fetal clonotypes persist, the study used deep sequencing on TCR alpha and beta repertoires from monozygotic twins, unrelated adults of various ages, and cord blood. To rule out contamination, the twin experiments were replicated at different times with different library preparation protocols.

Library construction relied on 5' RACE. The sequencer listed for this sample is Illumina HiSeq 2000. A universal primer binding site was added through template switching, and the final cDNA carried a unique molecular identifier so that TCR cDNA molecules could be counted accurately. First-strand cDNA for TCR alpha and beta chains was synthesized from specific primers in the conserved constant-segment region. Each cDNA library was double barcoded, with a SMART-Mk sample barcode plus Illumina barcodes, to control for contamination. TruSeq adapter sequences, together with Illumina sample barcodes, were added in two successive PCR steps. Sequencing of the TCR alpha and beta cDNA libraries was done on the Illumina HiSeq platform using custom primers. Regarding the original processing steps: Raw reads were processed with MiGEC to extract unique molecular identifiers, and MiXCR was used to determine CDR3 positions. For each individual, recombination models were inferred using an EM algorithm with the repgenHMM and IGoR tools. Shared clonotype analysis was performed with the tcR package in R, normalizing sharing by the product of cloneset sizes. Out-of-frame nonproductive sequences were analyzed to study raw recombination free of thymic and clonal selection effects. TCRdb reprocessing: public reads trimmed at Q25 with fastp, clones called with MiXCR, in-frame beta chains kept. Each entry is one CDR3 protein sequence, shown with its most common DNA and genes. TCRdb assigned the V and J calls; the authors' analysis was not used. The sample table lists 1.5 million to 2 million distinct CDR3 sequences, around a third of them with a count of one. About 0.25% of the sample is held by the ten biggest clonotypes.

The CDR3 spans 14 residues, from the cysteine through the phenylalanine. Solely the CDR3 DNA is kept, with 42 bases framed from the first base. Relative to germline, V is 1 base shorter and J is 0 bases shorter, with 4 bases between their ends. From a lookup of the germline V gene (reference sequence), CDR1 and CDR2 are GTSNPN and SVGIG. Overall study outcomes, separate from this receptor: Abundant cord blood beta clonotypes had fewer insertions, young adult naive repertoires showed a similar but weaker trend, and memory repertoires showed no such trend. Because the same donors could not be followed over many years, the conclusions depended on cross-sectional statistical analysis. Recombination models systematically underestimated out-of-frame TCR alpha sharing in monozygotic twins but agreed with sharing between unrelated individuals. Compared with coincidental sharing between unrelated individuals, an excess of low generation-probability sequences was observed among out-of-frame TCR alpha sequences shared between twins. Zero-insertion analyses could be partly confounded by invariant T cells such as MAIT and iNKT, though diverse VJ usage argued against such confounding for most clonotypes. In beta out-of-frame sequences, excess twin sharing was weaker, because having fewer shared sequences lowered the signal-to-noise ratio.

All donors were healthy Caucasians. On this clonotype itself: Its antigen has not been determined. Per-base quality was not reported, and no clone a single base away is much larger than it.

The chain is made from TRBV30 and TRBJ2-6, with no confident D gene call. This TCR was sampled from a newborn girl in good health. Sequencing input: cord blood. The bases read TGTGCCTGGAGTGCAGCCTCTGGGGCCAACGTCCTGACTTTC. This sequence encodes CAWSAASGANVLTF. With the portions outside the CDR3 filled from the reference TRBV30 and TRBJ2-6 genes, the complete variable region becomes SQTIHQWPATLVQPVGSPLSLECTVEGTSNPNLYWYRQAAGRGLQLLFYSVGIGQISSEVPQNLSASRPQDRQFILSSKKLLLSDSGFYLCAWSAASGANVLTFGAGSRLTVL.